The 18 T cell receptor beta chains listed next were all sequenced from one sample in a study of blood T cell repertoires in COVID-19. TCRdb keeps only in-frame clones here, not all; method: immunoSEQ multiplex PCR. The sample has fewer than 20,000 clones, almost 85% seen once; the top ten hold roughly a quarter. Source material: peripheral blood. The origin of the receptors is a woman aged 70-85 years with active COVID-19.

CDR3 DNA: TGCAGCGTTGAAGATGGGGCAGGGGGCGAAAAACTGTTTTTT. Its protein product is CSVEDGAGGEKLFF. V is TRBV29-1 and J is TRBJ1-4; 8 bases align to TRBD1. The germline CDR1 and CDR2 sequences are SQVTM and ANQGSEA. The trim removed 0 bases at V and 8 bases at J, leaving 5 bases unmatched. The CDR3 spans 14 residues.

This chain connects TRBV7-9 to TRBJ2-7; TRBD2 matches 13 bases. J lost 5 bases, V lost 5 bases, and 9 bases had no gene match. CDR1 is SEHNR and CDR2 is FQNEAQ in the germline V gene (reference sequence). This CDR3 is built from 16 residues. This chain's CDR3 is CASSPGLAGPFDEQYF. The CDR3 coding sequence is TGTGCCAGCAGCCCGGGACTAGCGGGGCCCTTCGACGAGCAGTACTTC.

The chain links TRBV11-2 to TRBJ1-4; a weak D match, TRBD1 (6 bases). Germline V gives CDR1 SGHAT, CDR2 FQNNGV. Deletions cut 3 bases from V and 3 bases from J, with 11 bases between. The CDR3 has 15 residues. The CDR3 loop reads CASSLGTLSNEKLFF. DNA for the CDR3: TGTGCCAGCAGCTTGGGGACACTCTCTAATGAAAAACTGTTTTTT.

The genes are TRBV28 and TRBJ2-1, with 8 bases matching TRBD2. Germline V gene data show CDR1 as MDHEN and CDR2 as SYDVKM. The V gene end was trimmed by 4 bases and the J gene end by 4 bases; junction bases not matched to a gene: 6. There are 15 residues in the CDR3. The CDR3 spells CASSSRSGSYNEQFF. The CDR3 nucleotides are TGTGCCAGCAGTTCTAGAAGCGGGAGTTACAATGAGCAGTTCTTC.

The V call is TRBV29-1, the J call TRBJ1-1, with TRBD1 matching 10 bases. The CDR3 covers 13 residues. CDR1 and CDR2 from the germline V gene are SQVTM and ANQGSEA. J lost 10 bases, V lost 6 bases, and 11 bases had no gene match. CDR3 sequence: CSVGQGMMAAAFF. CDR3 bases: TGCAGCGTGGGACAGGGGATGATGGCGGCAGCTTTCTTT. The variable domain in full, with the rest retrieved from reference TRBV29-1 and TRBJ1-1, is SAVISQKPSRDICQRGTSLTIQCQVDSQVTMMFWYRQQPGQSLTLIATANQGSEATYESGFVIDKFPISRPNLTFSTLTVSNMSPEDSSIYLCSVGQGMMAAAFFGQGTRLTVV.

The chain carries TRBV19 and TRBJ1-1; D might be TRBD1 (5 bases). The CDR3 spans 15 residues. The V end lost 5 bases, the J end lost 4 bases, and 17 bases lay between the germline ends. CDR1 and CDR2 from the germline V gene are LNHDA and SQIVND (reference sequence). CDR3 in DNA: TGTGCCAGTAGTTACAGGACCGTGTCGGGCACTGAAGCTTTCTTT. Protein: CASSYRTVSGTEAFF.

The CDR3 coding sequence is TGTGCCAGCAGCCAAGACTCAGATACGCAGTATTTT. Translated, it gives CASSQDSDTQYF. The chain has TRBV3-1 (or the pseudogene TRBV3-2) and TRBJ2-3; D call uncertain. Trimming pared 0 bases from V and 4 bases from J, leaving 2 bases between. Germline CDR1 is LGHDT and CDR2 is YNNKEL (reference sequence). This CDR3 is built from 12 residues.

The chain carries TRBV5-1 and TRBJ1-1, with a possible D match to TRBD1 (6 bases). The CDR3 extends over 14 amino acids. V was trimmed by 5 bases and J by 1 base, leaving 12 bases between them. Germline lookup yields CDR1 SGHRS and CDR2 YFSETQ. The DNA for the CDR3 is TGCGCCAGCAGAAAGAGAGGGGGGAACACTGAAGCTTTCTTT. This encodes CASRKRGGNTEAFF.

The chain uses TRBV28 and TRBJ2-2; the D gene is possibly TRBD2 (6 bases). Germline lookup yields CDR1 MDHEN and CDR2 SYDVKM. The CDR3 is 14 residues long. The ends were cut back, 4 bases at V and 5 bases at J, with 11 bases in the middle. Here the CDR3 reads CASSSGLLTGELFF. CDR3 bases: TGTGCCAGCAGTTCGGGACTTTTAACCGGGGAGCTGTTTTTT. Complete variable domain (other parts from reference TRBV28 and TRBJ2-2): DVKVTQSSRYLVKRTGEKVFLECVQDMDHENMFWYRQDPGLGLRLIYFSYDVKMKEKGDIPEGYSVSREKKERFSLILESASTNQTSMYLCASSSGLLTGELFFGEGSRLTVL.

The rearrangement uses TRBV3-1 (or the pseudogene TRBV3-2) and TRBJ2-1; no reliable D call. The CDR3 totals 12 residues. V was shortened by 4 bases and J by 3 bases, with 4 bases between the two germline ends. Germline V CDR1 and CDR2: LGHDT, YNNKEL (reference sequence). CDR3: CASSRSYNEQFF. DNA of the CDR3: TGTGCCAGCAGCCGGAGCTACAATGAGCAGTTCTTC.

CDR3 loop: CASSYTTSGSRYF. CDR3 DNA: TGTGCCAGCAGTTACACAACTAGCGGGAGTCGCTACTTC. The chain carries TRBV28 and TRBJ2-5; 11 positions match TRBD2. The CDR3 runs to 13 residues. V dropped 4 bases and J dropped 14; count of bases not matched to a gene: 9. The germline V gene encodes CDR1 MDHEN and CDR2 SYDVKM.

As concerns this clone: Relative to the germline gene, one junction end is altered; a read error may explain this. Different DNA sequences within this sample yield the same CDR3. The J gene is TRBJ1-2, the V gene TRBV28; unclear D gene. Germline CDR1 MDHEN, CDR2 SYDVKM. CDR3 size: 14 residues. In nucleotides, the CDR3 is TGTGCCAGCATCCGGGAGTCGGGTAACTATGGCTACACTTTC. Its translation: CASIRESGNYGYTF.

CDR3 sequence (DNA): TGTGCCAGCAGCTTCCCCACGGGAAGGGGGACAGCGAACACTGAAGCTTTCTTT. Translated: CASSFPTGRGTANTEAFF. The rearrangement uses TRBV5-6 and TRBJ1-1; TRBD1 matches at 7 bases. This CDR3 contains 18 residues. V lost 2 bases to trimming and J lost 1 base; unmatched junction nucleotides: 14. Germline V gene lookup returns CDR1 SGHDT and CDR2 YYEEEE.

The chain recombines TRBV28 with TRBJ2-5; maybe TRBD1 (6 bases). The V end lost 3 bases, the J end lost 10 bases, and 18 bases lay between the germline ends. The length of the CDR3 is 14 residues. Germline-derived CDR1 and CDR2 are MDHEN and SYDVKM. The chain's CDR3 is CASSFQTGGLIQYF. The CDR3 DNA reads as TGTGCCAGCAGTTTCCAGACAGGTGGACTTATCCAGTACTTC. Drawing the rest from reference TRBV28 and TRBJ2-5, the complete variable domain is DVKVTQSSRYLVKRTGEKVFLECVQDMDHENMFWYRQDPGLGLRLIYFSYDVKMKEKGDIPEGYSVSREKKERFSLILESASTNQTSMYLCASSFQTGGLIQYFGPGTRLLVL.

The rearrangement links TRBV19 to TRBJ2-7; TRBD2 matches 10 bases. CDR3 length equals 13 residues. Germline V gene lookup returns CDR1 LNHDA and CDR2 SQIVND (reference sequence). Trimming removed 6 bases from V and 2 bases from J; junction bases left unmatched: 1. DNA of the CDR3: TGTGCCAGTAGCCTAGCGGGGGCCTACGAGCAGTACTTC. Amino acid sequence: CASSLAGAYEQYF.

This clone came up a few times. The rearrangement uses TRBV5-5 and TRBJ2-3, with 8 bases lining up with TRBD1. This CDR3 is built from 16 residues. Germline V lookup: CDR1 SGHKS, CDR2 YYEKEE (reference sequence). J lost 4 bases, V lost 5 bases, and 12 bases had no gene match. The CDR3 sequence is CASSSAGQGRADTQYF. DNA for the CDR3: TGTGCCAGCAGTTCTGCAGGACAGGGAAGAGCAGATACGCAGTATTTT.

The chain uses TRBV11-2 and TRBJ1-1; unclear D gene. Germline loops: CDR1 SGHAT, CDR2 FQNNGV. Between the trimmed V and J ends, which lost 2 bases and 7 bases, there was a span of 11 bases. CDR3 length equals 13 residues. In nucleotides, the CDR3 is TGTGCCAGCAGCTTAACCCCGGTAATTGAAGCTTTCTTT. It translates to CASSLTPVIEAFF. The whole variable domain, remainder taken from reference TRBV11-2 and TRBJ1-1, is EAGVAQSPRYKIIEKRQSVAFWCNPISGHATLYWYQQILGQGPKLLIQFQNNGVVDDSQLPKDRFSAERLKGVDSTLKIQPAKLEDSAVYLCASSLTPVIEAFFGQGTRLTVV.

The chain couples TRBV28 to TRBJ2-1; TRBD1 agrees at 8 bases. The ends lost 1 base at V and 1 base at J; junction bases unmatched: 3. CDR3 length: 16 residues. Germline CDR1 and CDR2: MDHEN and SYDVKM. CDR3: CASSLFGQGSYNEQFF. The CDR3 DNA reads TGTGCCAGCAGTTTATTTGGACAGGGTTCCTACAATGAGCAGTTCTTC. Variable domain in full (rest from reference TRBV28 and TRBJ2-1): DVKVTQSSRYLVKRTGEKVFLECVQDMDHENMFWYRQDPGLGLRLIYFSYDVKMKEKGDIPEGYSVSREKKERFSLILESASTNQTSMYLCASSLFGQGSYNEQFFGPGTRLTVL.